The clone carrying this TCR beta chain appeared a few times. Germline V gives CDR1 SQVTM, CDR2 ANQGSEA. V was clipped by 7 bases and J by 9 bases; unmatched bases: 2. This CDR3 has 10 amino acids. This entry belongs to a study of T-cell reconstitution after alpha-beta-depleted transplantation in children. TCRbeta library construction was performed incorporating unique molecular identifiers. TCRdb re-derived calls from the PCR reads in MiXCR, one entry per CDR3 protein. The sample records approximately 520,000 distinct CDR3 sequences, over 9.5% being singletons. The source of this sequence is a female patient aged 2-15 years who had a stem cell transplant for aplastic anemia, so the T cells may come from the graft donor. Sample: PBMCs, mostly from graft donor cells, taken 180 days after TCRalphabeta/CD19-depleted stem cell transplant. The gene calls are TRBV29-1 and TRBJ2-1; TRBD2 matches at 8 bases. CDR3 coding DNA: TGCAGCGCAACTAGCGGTGAGCAGTTCTTC. The encoded protein is CSATSGEQFF.